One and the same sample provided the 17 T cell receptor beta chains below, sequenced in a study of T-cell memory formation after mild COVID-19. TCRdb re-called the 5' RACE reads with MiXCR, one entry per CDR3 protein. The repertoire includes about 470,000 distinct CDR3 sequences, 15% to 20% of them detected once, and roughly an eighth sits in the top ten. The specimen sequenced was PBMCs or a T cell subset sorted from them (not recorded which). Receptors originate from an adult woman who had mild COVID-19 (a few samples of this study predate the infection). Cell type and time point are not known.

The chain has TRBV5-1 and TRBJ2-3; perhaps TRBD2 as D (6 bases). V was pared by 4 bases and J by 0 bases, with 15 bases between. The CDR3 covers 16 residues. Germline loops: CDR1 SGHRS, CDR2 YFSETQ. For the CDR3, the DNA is TGCGCCAGCAGCCCCCGAGGTAGCGGAAGCACAGATACGCAGTATTTT. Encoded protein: CASSPRGSGSTDTQYF. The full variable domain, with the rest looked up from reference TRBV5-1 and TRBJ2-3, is KAGVTQTPRYLIKTRGQQVTLSCSPISGHRSVSWYQQTPGQGLQFLFEYFSETQRNKGNFPGRFSGRQFSNSRSEMNVSTLELGDSALYLCASSPRGSGSTDTQYFGPGTRLTVL.

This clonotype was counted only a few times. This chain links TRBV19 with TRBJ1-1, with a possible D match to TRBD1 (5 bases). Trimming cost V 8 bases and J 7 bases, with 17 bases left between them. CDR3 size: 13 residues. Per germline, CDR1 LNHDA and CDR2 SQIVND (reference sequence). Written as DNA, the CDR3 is TGTGCCAGTTGGCGGGCCGGAGGGGTTGAAGCTTTCTTT. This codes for CASWRAGGVEAFF. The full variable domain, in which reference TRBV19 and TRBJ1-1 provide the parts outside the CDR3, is DGGITQSPKYLFRKEGQNVTLSCEQNLNHDAMYWYRQDPGQGLRLIYYSQIVNDFQKGDIAEGYSVSREKKESFPLTVTSAQKNPTAFYLCASWRAGGVEAFFGQGTRLTVV.

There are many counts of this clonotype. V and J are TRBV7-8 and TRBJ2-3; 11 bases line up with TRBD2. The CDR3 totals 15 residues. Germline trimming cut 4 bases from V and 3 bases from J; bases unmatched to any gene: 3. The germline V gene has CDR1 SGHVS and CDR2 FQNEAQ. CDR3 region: CASSSSSGRTDTQYF. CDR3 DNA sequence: TGTGCCAGCAGCTCATCTAGCGGGAGGACAGATACGCAGTATTTT.

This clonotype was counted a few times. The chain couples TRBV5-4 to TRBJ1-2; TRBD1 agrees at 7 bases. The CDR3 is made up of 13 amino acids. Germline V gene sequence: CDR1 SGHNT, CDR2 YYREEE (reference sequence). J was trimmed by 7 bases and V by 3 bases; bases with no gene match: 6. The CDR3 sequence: CASSSRTGGGYTF. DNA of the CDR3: TGTGCCAGCAGCTCCAGGACAGGAGGTGGCTACACCTTC.

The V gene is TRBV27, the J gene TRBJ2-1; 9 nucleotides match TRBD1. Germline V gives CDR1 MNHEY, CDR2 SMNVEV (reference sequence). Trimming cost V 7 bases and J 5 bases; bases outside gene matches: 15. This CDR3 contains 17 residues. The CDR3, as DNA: TGTGCCAGCAATTCCATTAATTGGGGACAGGGTGACAATGAGCAGTTCTTC. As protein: CASNSINWGQGDNEQFF.

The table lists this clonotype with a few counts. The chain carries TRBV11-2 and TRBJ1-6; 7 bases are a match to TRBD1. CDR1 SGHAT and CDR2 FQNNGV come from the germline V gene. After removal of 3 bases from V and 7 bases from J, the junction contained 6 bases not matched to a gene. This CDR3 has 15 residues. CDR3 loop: CASSFPGTENSPLHF. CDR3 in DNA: TGTGCCAGCAGCTTCCCCGGGACAGAGAATTCACCCCTCCACTTT.

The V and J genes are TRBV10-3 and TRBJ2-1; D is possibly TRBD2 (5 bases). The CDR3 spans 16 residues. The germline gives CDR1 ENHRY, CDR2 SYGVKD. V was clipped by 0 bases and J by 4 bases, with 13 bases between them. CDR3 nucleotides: TGTGCCATCAGTGAGTCCGAGGGATCGGCGTACAATGAGCAGTTCTTC. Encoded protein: CAISESEGSAYNEQFF.

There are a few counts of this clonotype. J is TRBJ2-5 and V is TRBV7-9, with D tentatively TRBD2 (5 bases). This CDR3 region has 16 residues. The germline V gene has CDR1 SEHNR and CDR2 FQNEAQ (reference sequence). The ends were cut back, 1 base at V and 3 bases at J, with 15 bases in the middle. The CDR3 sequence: CASSLVGPGGEETQYF. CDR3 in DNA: TGTGCCAGCAGCTTAGTGGGCCCCGGAGGTGAAGAGACCCAGTACTTC. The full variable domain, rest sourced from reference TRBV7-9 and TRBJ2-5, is DTGVSQNPRHKITKRGQNVTFRCDPISEHNRLYWYRQTLGQGPEFLTYFQNEAQLEKSRLLSDRFSAERPKGSFSTLEIQRTEQGDSAMYLCASSLVGPGGEETQYFGPGTRLLVL.

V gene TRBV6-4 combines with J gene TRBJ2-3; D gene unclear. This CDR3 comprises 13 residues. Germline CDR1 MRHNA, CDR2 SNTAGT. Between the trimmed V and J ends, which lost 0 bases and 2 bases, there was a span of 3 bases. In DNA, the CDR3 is TGTGCCAGCAGTGACTCTGACACAGATACGCAGTATTTT. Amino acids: CASSDSDTDTQYF.

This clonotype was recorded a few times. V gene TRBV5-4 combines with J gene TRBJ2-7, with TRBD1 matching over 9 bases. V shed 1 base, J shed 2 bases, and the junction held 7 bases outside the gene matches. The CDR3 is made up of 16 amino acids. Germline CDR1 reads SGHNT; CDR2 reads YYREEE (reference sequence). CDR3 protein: CASSLRSRDRAYEQYF. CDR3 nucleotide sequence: TGTGCCAGCAGCTTGCGGTCCCGGGACAGGGCCTACGAGCAGTACTTC.

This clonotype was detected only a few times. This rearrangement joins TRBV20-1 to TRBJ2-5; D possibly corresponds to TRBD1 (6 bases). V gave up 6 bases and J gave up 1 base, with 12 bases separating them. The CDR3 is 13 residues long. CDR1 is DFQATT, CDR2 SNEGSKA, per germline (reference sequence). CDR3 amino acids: CSAHRDTQETQYF. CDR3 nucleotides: TGCAGTGCCCACAGGGACACCCAAGAGACCCAGTACTTC.

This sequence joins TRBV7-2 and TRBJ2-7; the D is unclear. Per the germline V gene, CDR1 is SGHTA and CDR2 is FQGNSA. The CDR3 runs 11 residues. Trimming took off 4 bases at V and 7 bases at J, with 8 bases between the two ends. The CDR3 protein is CASSSSPEQYF. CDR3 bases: TGTGCCAGCAGCTCGTCCCCTGAGCAGTACTTC.

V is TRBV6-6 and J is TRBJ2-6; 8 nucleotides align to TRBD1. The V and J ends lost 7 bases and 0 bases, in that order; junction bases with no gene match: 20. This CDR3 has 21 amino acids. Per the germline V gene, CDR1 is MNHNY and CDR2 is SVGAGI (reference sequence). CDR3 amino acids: CASTLTHSTGTGNSGANVLTF. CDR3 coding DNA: TGTGCCAGCACCTTAACCCACAGTACCGGGACAGGTAACTCTGGGGCCAACGTCCTGACTTTC.

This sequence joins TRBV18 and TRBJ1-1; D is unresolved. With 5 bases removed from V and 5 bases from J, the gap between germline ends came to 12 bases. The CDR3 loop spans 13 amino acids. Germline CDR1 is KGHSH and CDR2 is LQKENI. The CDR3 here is CASSLGRATEAFF. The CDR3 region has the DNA TGTGCCAGCTCATTAGGGAGGGCGACTGAAGCTTTCTTT.

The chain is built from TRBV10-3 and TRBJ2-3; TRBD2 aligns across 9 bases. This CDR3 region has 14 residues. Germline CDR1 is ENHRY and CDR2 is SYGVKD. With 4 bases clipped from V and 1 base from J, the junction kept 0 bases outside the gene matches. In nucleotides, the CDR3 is TGTGCCATCAGTGTAGCGGGGGGCACAGATACGCAGTATTTT. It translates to CAISVAGGTDTQYF.

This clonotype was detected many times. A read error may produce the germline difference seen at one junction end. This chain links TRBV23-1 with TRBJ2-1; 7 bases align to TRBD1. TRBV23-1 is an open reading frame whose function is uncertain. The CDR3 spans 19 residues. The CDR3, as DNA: TGCGCCAGCACTCAAATTCACCATCCCAGGGGGATATCCTACAATGAGCAGTTCTTC. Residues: CASTQIHHPRGISYNEQFF.

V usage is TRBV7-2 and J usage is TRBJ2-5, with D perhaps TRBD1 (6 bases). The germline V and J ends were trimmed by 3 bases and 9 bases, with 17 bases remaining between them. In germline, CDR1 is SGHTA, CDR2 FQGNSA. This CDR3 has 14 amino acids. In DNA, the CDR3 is TGTGCCAGCAGCTTCACACAGGTGTCAGGGGCCCAGTACTTC. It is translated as CASSFTQVSGAQYF.